This T cell receptor (beta chain) was captured by sequencing in a study of blood T cell repertoires in COVID-19 (dated by TCRdb to about 2020). For the study in its entirety: The collaborator samples originated in the United States, Italy and Spain and spanned the acute and convalescent phases of COVID-19. Nearly every sample came with metadata listing a de-identified subject ID, COVID-19 status, age in years and sex. Samples came from the ongoing ImmuneRACE study (first 160 participants) plus 1,254 subjects from 6 global collaborators. Deeply sampled blood TCRbeta repertoires from subjects exposed to, actively infected with, or recovered from COVID-19 were included in the dataset. Where available, HLA class I and class II types were obtained from metadata supplied by the sample provider rather than from assay-based typing. A freely available public database, intended as a resource for researchers studying the immune response to SARS-CoV-2, is where the repertoires were released. The prospective study material was composed of cDNA or gDNA derived from T cells, B-cell-depleted T cells, or PBMCs.

This clone was recorded once. Its antigen specificity is not known. No quality values exist for individual bases; no much larger clone is one base distant. What the authors observed across the whole study: How much clinical and demographic metadata was included differed by source and by participant, and the metadata was provided uncurated.

There are 14 amino acids in the CDR3, from cysteine to phenylalanine inclusive. Of all the DNA, just the CDR3 is kept, 42 bases in frame from base 1. Sequences SGHVS (CDR1) and FNYEAQ (CDR2) are obtained from the germline V gene. Trimming leaves V shorter by 5 bases and J shorter by 4 bases, with the junction holding 5 bases beyond the gene matches. The collaborating institutions used their own protocols to collect whole blood in K2EDTA tubes. For TCRbeta analysis, collaborator samples were shipped as frozen whole blood, as isolated PBMCs, or as DNA extracted from either sample type. TCRbeta CDR3 regions were amplified from genomic DNA using the immunoSEQ Assay, a bias-controlled multiplex PCR. The authors processed their data as follows. Nucleated cell counts per sample were estimated from amplification of reference gene primers within the assay. Sequence reads were collapsed and filtered to measure the absolute abundance of every unique TCRbeta CDR3 rearrangement. For each sample, productive Simpson clonality was calculated by taking the square root of Simpson's diversity index across productive rearrangements. The table comes from immuneACCESS by way of TCRdb, which keeps in-frame sequences with V and J called. Part of the clones is missing from these tables; in studies checked, under half for an unresolved V gene and the rest for unknown reasons. Clone size and V and J calls were adopted from that table, with D and trimming inferred from the DNA. This sample gives approximately 98,000 clones in total; 80% to 90% of them show up just once. Clones ranked in the top ten supply 2% to 3% of the sample.

The receptor comes from a human donor in a cohort sampled during active COVID-19. The chain joins TRBV7-6 to TRBJ2-1; a stretch of 7 junction bases matches TRBD1. The sample was peripheral blood. The CDR3 in this case is CASSPGQAYNEQFF. The DNA sequence reads TGTGCCAGCAGCCCAGGACAGGCATACAATGAGCAGTTCTTC.